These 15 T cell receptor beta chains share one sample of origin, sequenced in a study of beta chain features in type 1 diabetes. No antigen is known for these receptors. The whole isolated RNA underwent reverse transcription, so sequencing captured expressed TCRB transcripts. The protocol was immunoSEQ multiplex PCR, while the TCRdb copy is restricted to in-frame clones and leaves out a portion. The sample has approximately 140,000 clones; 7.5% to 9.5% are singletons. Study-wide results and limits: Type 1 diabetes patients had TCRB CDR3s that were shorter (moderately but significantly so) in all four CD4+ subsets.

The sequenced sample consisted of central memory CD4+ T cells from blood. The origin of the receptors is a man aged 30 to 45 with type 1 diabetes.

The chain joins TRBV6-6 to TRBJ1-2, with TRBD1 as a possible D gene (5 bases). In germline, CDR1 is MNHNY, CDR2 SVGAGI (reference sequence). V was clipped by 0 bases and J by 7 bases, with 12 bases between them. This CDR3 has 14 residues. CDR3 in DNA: TGTGCCAGCAGTTACTCGACCAGGGTAGCTGGCTACACCTTC. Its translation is CASSYSTRVAGYTF.

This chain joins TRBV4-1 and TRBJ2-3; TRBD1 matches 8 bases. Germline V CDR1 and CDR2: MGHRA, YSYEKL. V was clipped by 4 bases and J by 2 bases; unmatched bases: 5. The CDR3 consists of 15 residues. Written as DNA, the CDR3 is TGCGCCAGCAGCCGAGGACAGGGCTTCACAGATACGCAGTATTTT. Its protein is CASSRGQGFTDTQYF.

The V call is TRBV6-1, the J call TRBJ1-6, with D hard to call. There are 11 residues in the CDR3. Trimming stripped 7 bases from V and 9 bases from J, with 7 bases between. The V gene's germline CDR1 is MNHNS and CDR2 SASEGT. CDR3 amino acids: CASTESSPLHF. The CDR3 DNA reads TGTGCCAGCACTGAGAGTTCACCCCTCCACTTT.

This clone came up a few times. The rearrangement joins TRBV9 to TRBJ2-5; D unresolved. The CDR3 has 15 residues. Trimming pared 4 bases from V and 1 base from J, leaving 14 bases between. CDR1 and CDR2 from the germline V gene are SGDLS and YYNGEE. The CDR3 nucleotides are TGTGCCAGCAGCACAAGAGCGACTCCCCAAGAGACCCAGTACTTC. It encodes CASSTRATPQETQYF.

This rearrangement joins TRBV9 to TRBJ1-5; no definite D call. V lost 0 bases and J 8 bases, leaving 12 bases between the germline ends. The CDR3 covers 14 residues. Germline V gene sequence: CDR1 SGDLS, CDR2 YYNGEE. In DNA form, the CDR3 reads TGTGCCAGCAGCGTAGGAGAGACATATGAGCCCCAGCATTTT. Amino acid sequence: CASSVGETYEPQHF. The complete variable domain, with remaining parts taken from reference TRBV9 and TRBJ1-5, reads DSGVTQTPKHLITATGQRVTLRCSPRSGDLSVYWYQQSLDQGLQFLIQYYNGEERAKGNILERFSAQQFPDLHSELNLSSLELGDSALYFCASSVGETYEPQHFGDGTRLSIL.

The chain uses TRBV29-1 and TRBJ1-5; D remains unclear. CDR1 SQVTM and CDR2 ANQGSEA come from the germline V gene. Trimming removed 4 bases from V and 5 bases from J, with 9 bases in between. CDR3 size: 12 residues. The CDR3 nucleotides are TGCAGCGTTGGGTCGGTTGATCAGCCCCAGCATTTT. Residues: CSVGSVDQPQHF.

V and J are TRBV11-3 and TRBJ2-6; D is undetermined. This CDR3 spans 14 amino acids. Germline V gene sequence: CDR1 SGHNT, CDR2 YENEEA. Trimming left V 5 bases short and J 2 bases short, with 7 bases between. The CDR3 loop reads CASSDPTGANVLTF. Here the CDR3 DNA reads TGTGCCAGCAGCGATCCTACTGGGGCCAACGTCCTGACTTTC.

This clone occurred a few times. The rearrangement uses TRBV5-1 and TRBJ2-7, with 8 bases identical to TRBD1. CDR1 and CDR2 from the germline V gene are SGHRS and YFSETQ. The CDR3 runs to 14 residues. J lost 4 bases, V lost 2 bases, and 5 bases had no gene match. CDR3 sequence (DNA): TGCGCCAGCAGCTTACAGGGGGACTGGTACGAGCAGTACTTC. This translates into CASSLQGDWYEQYF.

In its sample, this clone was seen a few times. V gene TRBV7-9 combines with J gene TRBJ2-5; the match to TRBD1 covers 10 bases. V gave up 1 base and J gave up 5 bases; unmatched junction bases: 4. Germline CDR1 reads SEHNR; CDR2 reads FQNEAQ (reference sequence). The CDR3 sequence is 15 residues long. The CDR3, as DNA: TGTGCCAGCAGCTTAGGACAGGGGGCCTGGGAGACCCAGTACTTC. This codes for CASSLGQGAWETQYF.

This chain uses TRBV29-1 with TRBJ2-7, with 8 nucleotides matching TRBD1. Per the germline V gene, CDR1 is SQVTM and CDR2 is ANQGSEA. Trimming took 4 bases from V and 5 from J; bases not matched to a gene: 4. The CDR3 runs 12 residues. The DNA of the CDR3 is TGCAGCGTTGGACAGGGGTTGAACGAGCAGTACTTC. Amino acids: CSVGQGLNEQYF.

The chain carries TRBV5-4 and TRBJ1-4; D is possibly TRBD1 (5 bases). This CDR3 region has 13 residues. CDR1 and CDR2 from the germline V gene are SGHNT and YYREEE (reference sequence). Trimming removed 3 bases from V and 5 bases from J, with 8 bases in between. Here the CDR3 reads CASSSRQNEKLFF. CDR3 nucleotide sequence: TGTGCCAGCAGCTCTCGACAGAATGAAAAACTGTTTTTT.

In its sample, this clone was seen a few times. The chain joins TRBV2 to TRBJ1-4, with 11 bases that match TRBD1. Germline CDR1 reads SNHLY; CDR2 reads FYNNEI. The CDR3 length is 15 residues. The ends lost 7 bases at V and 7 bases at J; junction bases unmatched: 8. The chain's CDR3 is CASTFSGTGGEKLFF. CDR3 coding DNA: TGTGCCAGCACATTCTCCGGGACAGGGGGTGAAAAACTGTTTTTT.

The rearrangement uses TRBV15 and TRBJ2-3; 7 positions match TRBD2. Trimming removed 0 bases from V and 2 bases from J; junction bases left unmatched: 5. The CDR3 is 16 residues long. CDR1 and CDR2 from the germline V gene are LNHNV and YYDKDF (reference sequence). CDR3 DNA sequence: TGTGCCACCAGCAGAGACGGAGCGGGATACACAGATACGCAGTATTTT. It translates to CATSRDGAGYTDTQYF.

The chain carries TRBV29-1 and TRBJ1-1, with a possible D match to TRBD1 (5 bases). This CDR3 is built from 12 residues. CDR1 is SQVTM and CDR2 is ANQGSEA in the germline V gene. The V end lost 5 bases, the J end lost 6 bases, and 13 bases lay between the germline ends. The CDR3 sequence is CSVSGRAAEAFF. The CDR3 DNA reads TGCAGCGTTTCGGGCAGGGCGGCTGAAGCTTTCTTT.

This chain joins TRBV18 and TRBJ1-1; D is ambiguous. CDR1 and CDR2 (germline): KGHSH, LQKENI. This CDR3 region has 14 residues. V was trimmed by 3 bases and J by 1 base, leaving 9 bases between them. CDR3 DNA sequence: TGTGCCAGCTCACCGTTACAACAGAACACTGAAGCTTTCTTT. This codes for CASSPLQQNTEAFF.